This T cell receptor (beta chain) was retrieved from a study of blood T cells in healthy people across ages. The germline V gene has CDR1 MNHNY and CDR2 SVGAGI (reference sequence). The CDR3 covers 14 residues. Trimming took 6 bases from V and 5 from J, leaving 14 bases between them. With a J-beta primer mix and a sample-barcoded 5' primer, a second PCR ran roughly 7 to 11 cycles. TCRdb independently ran MiXCR on the 5' RACE reads; one entry per CDR3 protein. The sample yields over a million distinct CDR3 sequences, around 59% seen once. This TCR was recovered from a man aged 18 to 29 in good health. Sequenced input: blood. V usage is TRBV6-6 and J usage is TRBJ2-4, with D maybe TRBD2 (5 bases). In nucleotides, the CDR3 is TGTGCCAGCAGCCTGTTGGTGGGAGAAAACATTCAGTACTTC. It yields the protein CASSLLVGENIQYF.